Listed below are T cell receptor beta chains from one sample, sequenced in a study of a mutant IDH1 vaccine in newly diagnosed glioma. No antigens are known for them. The table came from immunoSEQ multiplex PCR; TCRdb's copy has only in-frame clones and leaves some out. The sample lists fewer than 30,000 clones; about 78% were seen once. The sample was PBMCs, taken from a glioma patient whose treatment included an IDH1 peptide vaccine. These receptors originate from a woman between 18 and 29 years old with glioma. Both conserved end residues are part of each CDR3. Each record gives: J gene, D gene, V gene, clone size, CDR3 protein, CDR3 DNA. D genes are given only for firm matches. Clone sizes are given selectively: once, few, many, or a class where the clone is expanded.

TRBJ1-1 | NA | TRBV23-1 | NA | CASSQSLDRNTEAFF | TGCGCCAGCAGTCAATCCCTGGACAGGAACACTGAAGCTTTCTTT
TRBJ2-1 | NA | TRBV5-6 | NA | CASSSYNEQFF | TGTGCCAGCAGCTCTTACAATGAGCAGTTCTTC
TRBJ2-7 | NA | TRBV15 | NA | CATSRIEAPTVEQYF | TGTGCCACCAGCAGAATAGAGGCCCCTACGGTGGAGCAGTACTTC
TRBJ1-5 | NA | TRBV9 | NA | CASSPTDGGERPQHF | TGTGCCAGCAGCCCTACGGACGGGGGGGAGAGGCCCCAGCATTTT
TRBJ2-5 | NA | TRBV19 | NA | CASSRGTGKTQYF | TGTGCCAGTAGCCGGGGGACGGGAAAGACCCAGTACTTC
TRBJ2-1 | NA | TRBV6-5 | NA | CASTRDLLYNEQFF | TGTGCCAGCACTAGGGACCTTCTCTACAATGAGCAGTTCTTC
TRBJ2-5 | NA | TRBV19 | NA | CASSFSHEVQETQYF | TGTGCCAGTAGTTTTTCACACGAAGTCCAAGAGACCCAGTACTTC
TRBJ2-7 | TRBD2 | TRBV4-3 | NA | CASSQATSGSFSEQYF | TGCGCCAGCAGCCAAGCTACTAGCGGGAGTTTTTCCGAGCAGTACTTC
TRBJ1-6 | NA | TRBV6-6 | NA | CASSPQDNSPLHF | TGTGCCAGCAGCCCCCAGGACAATTCACCCCTCCACTTT
TRBJ1-1 | TRBD1 | TRBV5-5 | NA | CATRTGNTEAFF | TGTGCCACGCGGACAGGGAACACTGAAGCTTTCTTT
TRBJ1-1 | NA | TRBV12-5 | NA | CASGPGDAEAFF | TGTGCTAGTGGTCCAGGGGATGCTGAAGCTTTCTTT
TRBJ2-7 | TRBD2 | TRBV18 | NA | CASSPTSGRPYYEQYF | TGTGCCAGCTCGCCCACTAGCGGGAGGCCTTATTACGAGCAGTACTTC
TRBJ1-2 | TRBD1 | TRBV6-6 | NA | CASSLDRSYTF | TGTGCCAGCAGTCTGGACAGGAGCTACACCTTC
TRBJ2-5 | NA | TRBV13 | once | CASSAVETQYF | TGTGCCAGCAGCGCGGTAGAGACCCAGTACTTC
TRBJ1-1 | NA | TRBV18 | few | CASSPGITEAFF | TGTGCCAGCTCACCGGGGATCACTGAAGCTTTCTTT
TRBJ1-1 | NA | TRBV29-1 | few | CSVDVVRTEAFF | TGCAGCGTTGATGTGGTCAGGACTGAAGCTTTCTTT
TRBJ2-1 | TRBD2 | TRBV11-3 | NA | CASSLVGLTGAGNEQFF | TGTGCCAGCAGCTTAGTTGGACTAACGGGAGCGGGGAATGAGCAGTTCTTC
TRBJ1-2 | NA | TRBV5-6 | NA | CASSPPGGQNYGYTF | TGTGCCAGCAGCCCACCCGGTGGACAGAACTATGGCTACACCTTC
TRBJ1-2 | NA | TRBV19 | NA | CASGGVGRSYGYTF | TGTGCCAGTGGGGGAGTCGGGAGGTCCTATGGCTACACCTTC
TRBJ1-5 | TRBD1 | TRBV7-8 | NA | CASSWGQGNNQPQHF | TGTGCCAGCAGCTGGGGACAGGGCAACAATCAGCCCCAGCATTTT
TRBJ1-2 | NA | TRBV7-2 | NA | CASSLRPGDYGYTF | TGTGCCAGCAGCTTAAGGCCAGGGGACTATGGCTACACCTTC
TRBJ1-4 | TRBD1 | TRBV19 | NA | CASSPGTGSEKLFF | TGTGCCAGTAGCCCGGGGACAGGGTCAGAAAAACTGTTTTTT
TRBJ1-1 | NA | TRBV6-6 | once | CASRAGVGTEAFF | TGTGCCAGCAGGGCTGGGGTGGGCACTGAAGCTTTCTTT
TRBJ2-3 | NA | TRBV6-1 | NA | CATAFGDTQYF | TGTGCCACCGCCTTTGGCGATACGCAGTATTTT
TRBJ2-1 | TRBD2 | TRBV30 | NA | CAWSVLGAGPYNEQFF | TGTGCCTGGAGTGTACTGGGAGCGGGGCCATACAATGAGCAGTTCTTC
TRBJ1-3 | NA | TRBV7-9 | NA | CAGKEFSGNTIYF | TGTGCCGGTAAGGAGTTCTCTGGAAACACCATATATTTT
TRBJ2-7 | NA | TRBV14 | NA | CASSQATPYEQYF | TGTGCCAGCAGCCAAGCCACCCCCTACGAGCAGTACTTC
TRBJ2-5 | NA | TRBV5-6 | NA | CASSPLGLAQETQYF | TGTGCCAGCAGCCCCCTTGGGCTAGCTCAAGAGACCCAGTACTTC
TRBJ2-1 | NA | TRBV7-2 | NA | CALEAGAYNEQFF | TGTGCCCTCGAGGCAGGAGCTTACAATGAGCAGTTCTTC
TRBJ2-1 | NA | TRBV14 | NA | CASSPRSVYNEQFF | TGTGCCAGCAGCCCACGGTCGGTATACAATGAGCAGTTCTTC
TRBJ1-5 | NA | TRBV11-3 | NA | CASSLGLHQPQHF | TGTGCCAGCAGCTTAGGGCTTCATCAGCCCCAGCATTTT
TRBJ2-7 | NA | TRBV2 | NA | CASSASWGQGYEQYF | TGTGCCAGCAGTGCATCGTGGGGGCAGGGGTACGAGCAGTACTTC
TRBJ1-5 | TRBD1 | TRBV5-6 | NA | CASTRGDTSQPQHF | TGTGCCAGCACCAGGGGGGACACAAGTCAGCCCCAGCATTTT
TRBJ1-1 | NA | TRBV4-1 | NA | CASSQDPAEAFF | TGCGCCAGCAGCCAAGACCCCGCGGAAGCTTTCTTT
TRBJ2-5 | NA | TRBV9 | NA | CASSPLVGGIETQYF | TGTGCCAGCAGCCCCTTGGTTGGGGGAATTGAGACCCAGTACTTC
TRBJ2-5 | NA | TRBV2 | NA | CASSLTTRVAAQYF | TGTGCCAGCAGTTTGACTACCCGAGTGGCGGCCCAGTACTTC
TRBJ2-1 | TRBD2 | TRBV7-2 | NA | CASSISGGRYNEQFF | TGTGCCAGCAGCATTAGCGGGGGGCGCTACAATGAGCAGTTCTTC
TRBJ2-7 | TRBD2 | TRBV6-5 | NA | CASSRSGSKEQYF | TGTGCCAGCAGCCGAAGCGGGAGTAAAGAGCAGTACTTC
TRBJ2-3 | TRBD2 | TRBV11-2 | NA | CASRDREAGDTDTQYF | TGTGCCAGCCGCGACCGGGAAGCGGGGGACACAGATACGCAGTATTTT
TRBJ1-6 | NA | TRBV11-3 | NA | CASSLTGRSSPLHF | TGTGCCAGCAGCTTAACAGGCAGGAGTTCACCCCTCCACTTT
TRBJ2-3 | NA | TRBV6-4 | NA | CASSDSISTDTQYF | TGTGCCAGCAGTGACTCGATCAGCACAGATACGCAGTATTTT
TRBJ2-3 | TRBD2 | TRBV2 | NA | CASSRLASTDTQYF | TGTGCCAGCAGCAGACTAGCGAGCACAGATACGCAGTATTTT